This T cell receptor beta chain was obtained from a study of OX40 agonist ivuxolimab in advanced cancers. Generated by immunoSEQ multiplex PCR, the TCRdb table keeps only in-frame clones and is missing some. The table has tens of thousands of clones, 70% to 90% seen once; the top ten hold about 10%. This clone appeared a single time. The CDR3 covers 14 residues. V lost 5 bases, J lost 4 bases, and 13 bases lay in between. CDR1 is SGHAT, CDR2 FQNNGV, per germline. The gene calls are TRBV11-2 and TRBJ2-3, with D tentatively TRBD1 or TRBD2 (5 bases each). This receptor was taken from an adult with an advanced solid tumor such as melanoma, head and neck, liver or kidney cancer. Sequenced material: CD4+ or CD8+ T cells sorted from blood, taken in a trial of the OX40 agonist ivuxolimab. The CDR3 loop is CASSPGLGPDTQYF. CDR3 bases: TGTGCCAGCAGCCCCGGGTTGGGACCAGATACGCAGTATTTT.